This is a list of T cell receptor beta chains from one sample in a study of beta chain features in type 1 diabetes. Profiled with immunoSEQ multiplex PCR; TCRdb holds only in-frame clones, not every one. The sample includes 160,000 or so clones, more than 9.5% of them seen just once. Sequencing was carried out using central memory CD4+ T cells from blood. The receptors stem from a man between 18 and 29 years old in good health. Both conserved end residues are part of each CDR3. The D gene is left open where the match is weak. Rows may omit the clone size; those that give it use once, few, many or a size class.

d_call	clone_size	v_call	j_call	cdr3_nt	cdr3_aa
.	.	TRBV28	TRBJ2-7	TGTGCCAGCAGTTCGACAGGTTACGAGCAGTACTTC	CASSSTGYEQYF
TRBD2	.	TRBV6-5	TRBJ2-5	TGTGCCAGCAGTTCTAGCGGCATGGGCGAGACCCAGTACTTC	CASSSSGMGETQYF
.	few	TRBV7-9	TRBJ2-2	TGTGCCAGCAGCTCTAAGGGGAGTTCCACCGGGGAGCTGTTTTTT	CASSSKGSSTGELFF
TRBD1	.	TRBV7-2	TRBJ1-5	TGTGCCAGCAGCTCACAGGGGGCTAGTCAGCCCCAGCATTTT	CASSSQGASQPQHF
.	.	TRBV6-5	TRBJ2-5	TGTGCCAGCATAGGGAGTTACCAAGAGACCCAGTACTTC	CASIGSYQETQYF
.	few	TRBV7-9	TRBJ1-1	TGTGCCAGCAGCCCCAGGCAGGGGACTGAAGCTTTCTTT	CASSPRQGTEAFF
TRBD1	few	TRBV5-6	TRBJ1-5	TGTGCCAGCAGCTTACAGGGGACCAATCAGCCCCAGCATTTT	CASSLQGTNQPQHF
.	.	TRBV7-6	TRBJ2-5	TGTGCCAGCAGCCCGATAGGAGAGACCCAGTACTTC	CASSPIGETQYF
TRBD2	.	TRBV5-1	TRBJ2-3	TGCGCCAGCAGCTTGGGGCTAGCGGGGCGTTACACAGATACGCAGTATTTT	CASSLGLAGRYTDTQYF
.	.	TRBV27	TRBJ1-1	TGTGCCAGCAGTTATATCAGGGGTGGCACTGAAGCTTTCTTT	CASSYIRGGTEAFF
.	.	TRBV7-2	TRBJ2-4	TGTGCCAGCAGCCCCAATTGGACCAAAAACATTCAGTACTTC	CASSPNWTKNIQYF
.	.	TRBV28	TRBJ1-2	TGTGCCAGTCGTCCAGGGGATGGCTACACCTTC	CASRPGDGYTF
TRBD2	.	TRBV4-1	TRBJ2-7	TGCGCCAGCAGCCATGAACTAGCGGGCTCCTACGAGCAGTACTTC	CASSHELAGSYEQYF
.	many	TRBV30	TRBJ2-5	TGTGCCTGGGCCCCCGGGTATAGTGAGACCCAGTACTTC	CAWAPGYSETQYF
.	few	TRBV5-1	TRBJ2-5	TGCGCCAGCAGCCCGCGGTCGGGGGAAGGGGAGACCCAGTACTTC	CASSPRSGEGETQYF
TRBD2	.	TRBV28	TRBJ2-5	TGTGCCAGCAGTCCCGGACTAGCGGGAGCGGAGACCCAGTACTTC	CASSPGLAGAETQYF
.	few	TRBV14	TRBJ2-5	TGTGCCAGCAGCTCGTTCTCTCTGGCAGAGACCCAGTACTTC	CASSSFSLAETQYF
TRBD1	.	TRBV9	TRBJ2-2	TGTGCCAGCTCGACAGGGGTCGCCGGGGAGCTGTTTTTT	CASSTGVAGELFF
TRBD1	few	TRBV29-1	TRBJ1-4	TGCAGCGTTCCTCAGGGGGCAACTAATGAAAAACTGTTTTTT	CSVPQGATNEKLFF
.	few	TRBV7-8	TRBJ1-6	TGTGCCAGCAGCGGACGTGGGGATTCACCCCTCCACTTT	CASSGRGDSPLHF
.	.	TRBV10-3	TRBJ1-5	TGTGCCATCAGTGAGCGACAGAATTCCCAATCCGGACAGCCCCAGCATTTT	CAISERQNSQSGQPQHF
TRBD2	few	TRBV10-3	TRBJ2-7	TGTGCCATCAGTGGGGCTAGCGGGGGCTACGAGCAGTACTTC	CAISGASGGYEQYF
.	.	TRBV14	TRBJ2-1	TGTGCCAGCGGGAGTAAGCACTCCTACAATGAGCAGTTCTTC	CASGSKHSYNEQFF
.	many	TRBV27	TRBJ2-7	TGTGCCAGCAGGAGGCAGGGGAACCACGAGCAGTACTTC	CASRRQGNHEQYF
.	few	TRBV29-1	TRBJ1-3	TGCAGCGTTGCCCAGGTTAACACCATATATTTT	CSVAQVNTIYF
.	few	TRBV6-1	TRBJ2-6	TGTGCCAGCAGTGTTGGAGGCTCTGGGGCCAACGTCCTGACTTTC	CASSVGGSGANVLTF
TRBD1	many	TRBV30	TRBJ2-7	TGTGCCTGGAGCTTTACCGGGACAGGGAACTACGAGCAGTACTTC	CAWSFTGTGNYEQYF
TRBD1	few	TRBV5-1	TRBJ2-7	TGCGCCAGCAGTCGTTCCGGGACAGGGTTGGGCGAGCAGTACTTC	CASSRSGTGLGEQYF
.	once	TRBV5-6	TRBJ2-3	TGTGCCAGCAGCTTCGAGCGCACAGATACGCAGTATTTT	CASSFERTDTQYF
.	.	TRBV11-2	TRBJ2-1	TGTGCCAGCAGCTTAGATTTCCAGGGACGACCCCACAATGAGCAGTTCTTC	CASSLDFQGRPHNEQFF
TRBD2	few	TRBV28	TRBJ2-3	TGTGCCAGCACTAGCGGGAGCACAGATACGCAGTATTTT	CASTSGSTDTQYF
.	.	TRBV29-1	TRBJ1-2	TGCAGCGTTGAGGGGGGCACCTATGGCTACACCTTC	CSVEGGTYGYTF
TRBD1	.	TRBV7-2	TRBJ1-1	TGTGCCAGCAGCTTTGCTACGACAGGGGCTTTCTTT	CASSFATTGAFF
TRBD1	few	TRBV10-3	TRBJ2-2	TGTGCCATCAGTGTTACAGGGGCGGACACCGGGGAGCTGTTTTTT	CAISVTGADTGELFF
.	few	TRBV19	TRBJ1-1	TGTGCCAGTAGTATGGGGGGAGCCACTGAAGCTTTCTTT	CASSMGGATEAFF
.	few	TRBV6-1	TRBJ2-6	TGTGCCAGCAGAGAAATGAACTCTGGGGCCAACGTCCTGACTTTC	CASREMNSGANVLTF
TRBD2	.	TRBV10-3	TRBJ2-3	TGTGCCATCAGTGGAGCTACTAGCGGGAGAACAGATACGCAGTATTTT	CAISGATSGRTDTQYF
.	.	TRBV27	TRBJ2-5	TGTGCCAGCAGTTTAAGGGAAGGAGAGACCCAGTACTTC	CASSLREGETQYF
.	few	TRBV4-2	TRBJ2-3	TGTGCCAGCAGCCCGTTCGACAGCACAGATACGCAGTATTTT	CASSPFDSTDTQYF
.	.	TRBV5-1	TRBJ2-1	TGCGCCAGCAGTTGGCAGGGCCCTGGTATCAACAATGAGCAGTTCTTC	CASSWQGPGINNEQFF
TRBD2	few	TRBV25-1	TRBJ2-1	TGTGCCAGCAGTGGAGCGGGAGGGAATTACAATGAGCAGTTCTTC	CASSGAGGNYNEQFF
.	few	TRBV18	TRBJ2-3	TGTGCCAGCTCACCAGGCCCTACAGATACGCAGTATTTT	CASSPGPTDTQYF
.	few	TRBV29-1	TRBJ2-7	TGCAGCGTACAATGGCAGGGGGGCGAGCAGTACTTC	CSVQWQGGEQYF
.	.	TRBV23-1	TRBJ2-1	TGCGCCAGCAGTCTGAGGGCTGGCGGCCCCTCCAATGAGCAGTTCTTC	CASSLRAGGPSNEQFF
.	few	TRBV2	TRBJ1-2	TGTGCCAGCAGTGAAGCGGCCAGGGGAGGTGGCTACACCTTC	CASSEAARGGGYTF
TRBD1	.	TRBV28	TRBJ2-7	TGTGCCAGCAGTTTACGTCGGGACAGGGGAAGGGAGCAGTACTTC	CASSLRRDRGREQYF
.	.	TRBV29-1	TRBJ2-3	TGCAGCGTTGACAAGCGGCTAATAACTAGCACAGATACGCAGTATTTT	CSVDKRLITSTDTQYF
.	few	TRBV10-3	TRBJ2-1	TGTGCCATAGGACGAGGGAGCTCCTACAATGAGCAGTTCTTC	CAIGRGSSYNEQFF
TRBD1	.	TRBV11-2	TRBJ1-1	TGTGCCAGCAGTCCCTCGACAGGGAGTACTGAAGCTTTCTTT	CASSPSTGSTEAFF
TRBD1	few	TRBV11-1	TRBJ2-1	TGTGCCAGCAGCCGGCCCGGGACAGCCTACAATGAGCAGTTCTTC	CASSRPGTAYNEQFF
.	.	TRBV7-2	TRBJ1-2	TGTGCCAGCACCCCCCCCGCGGGTGCGGGCTATGGCTACACCTTC	CASTPPAGAGYGYTF